These 5 T cell receptor beta chains share one sample of origin, sequenced in a study of T cells in narcolepsy. Assay: immunoSEQ multiplex PCR; the TCRdb copy retains only in-frame clones and omits some. The sample carries over 30,000 clones, about 85% recorded once. Specimen: CD45RA- memory CD4+ T cells from PBMCs. Receptor source: a human donor with narcolepsy.

CDR3 protein: CASRRLADTQYF. DNA for the CDR3: TGTGCCAGCAGACGACTAGCGGATACGCAGTATTTT. V and J are TRBV27 and TRBJ2-3; the match to TRBD2 covers 8 bases. The junction had 2 bases not matched to a gene; V was cut back by 6 bases and J by 6 bases. The germline V gene has CDR1 MNHEY and CDR2 SMNVEV (reference sequence). The CDR3 is made up of 12 amino acids.

For the CDR3, the DNA is TGTGCCAGCAGCTCAAGTGGGGAGCAGTACTTC. It encodes CASSSSGEQYF. The chain joins TRBV11-2 to TRBJ2-7, with unresolved D. From germline, CDR1 is SGHAT and CDR2 FQNNGV. The CDR3 loop spans 11 amino acids. Trimming pared 4 bases from V and 7 bases from J, leaving 8 bases between.

The table lists this clone with a few counts. The chain employs TRBV21-1 and TRBJ1-2. TRBV21-1 is classified as a pseudogene. This CDR3 is built from 14 residues. The CDR3 DNA is TGTGCCAGCCCTCTTAGGGAACGGCTCTATGGCTACACCTTC. Encoded protein: CASPLRERLYGYTF.

This sequence joins TRBV29-1 and TRBJ2-5; D may match TRBD1 or TRBD2 (5 bases each). V lost 2 bases to trimming and J lost 5 bases, with 15 bases between them. There are 14 residues in the CDR3. Germline V gene data show CDR1 as SQVTM and CDR2 as ANQGSEA. DNA of the CDR3: TGCAGCGTTGAACCGGGACCCCTGGGGGAGACCCAGTACTTC. This codes for CSVEPGPLGETQYF. The complete variable domain, with remaining parts taken from reference TRBV29-1 and TRBJ2-5, reads SAVISQKPSRDICQRGTSLTIQCQVDSQVTMMFWYRQQPGQSLTLIATANQGSEATYESGFVIDKFPISRPNLTFSTLTVSNMSPEDSSIYLCSVEPGPLGETQYFGPGTRLLVL.

V and J are TRBV5-1 and TRBJ1-5, with D perhaps TRBD1 (5 bases). The germline CDR1 and CDR2 sequences are SGHRS and YFSETQ. The CDR3 has 16 amino acids. Trimming pared 0 bases from V and 0 bases from J, leaving 10 bases between. The CDR3, as DNA: TGCGCCAGCAGCTTGGAGGCCAGGGCTAGCAATCAGCCCCAGCATTTT. This encodes CASSLEARASNQPQHF.